This T cell receptor (beta chain) was observed in a study of T-cell memory formation after mild COVID-19. For this clonotype: The antigen is unknown.

A single record per CDR3 protein comes from TCRdb applying MiXCR to the 5' RACE reads. The profile shows around 200,000 distinct CDR3 sequences, under 30% of them singletons. Overall study findings and caveats: The authors did not confirm SARS-CoV-2 specificity of second-wave clones peaking day 37.

Trimming at V came to 4 bases and at J to 6 bases, leaving 6 bases not matched to a gene. CDR3 length equals 15 residues. Germline V CDR1 and CDR2: LGHDT, YNNKEL (reference sequence). The V call is TRBV3-1, the J call TRBJ2-1; 10 bases agree with TRBD2. The sample taken for sequencing was PBMCs or a T cell subset sorted from them (not recorded which). This TCR came from an adult woman who had mild COVID-19 (a few samples of this study predate the infection). Cell type and time point are not known. CDR3 coding DNA: TGTGCCAGCAGCCTTTTAGCGGGGGGACTCAATGAGCAGTTCTTC. It translates to CASSLLAGGLNEQFF.